This entry lists 16 T cell receptor beta chains sequenced from one sample in a study of chemoradiotherapy in HPV16-positive cancers. Sequencing was performed with immunoSEQ multiplex PCR; in TCRdb, only in-frame clones are kept and a portion is missing. The table shows several thousand clones, with over 65% occurring only once. The sample was tumor tissue, taken from a patient who underwent chemoradiotherapy. These receptors all come from a human donor with HPV-associated anogenital cancer.

The V and J genes are TRBV5-1 and TRBJ2-5; 8 bases map to TRBD2. With 4 bases clipped from V and 0 bases from J, the junction kept 11 bases outside the gene matches. The CDR3 consists of 17 residues. CDR1 SGHRS and CDR2 YFSETQ come from the germline V gene. The CDR3, as DNA: TGCGCCAGCAGCAGTATGGGAGCGGGAGCCAACCAAGAGACCCAGTACTTC. Encoded protein: CASSSMGAGANQETQYF.

The genes are TRBV7-3 and TRBJ1-6, with D perhaps matching TRBD1 (5 bases). Germline CDR1 reads SGHTA; CDR2 reads FQGTGA. This CDR3 has 15 amino acids. The V gene lost 2 bases and the J gene lost 6 bases, with 11 bases spanning the gap. In DNA, the CDR3 is TGTGCCAGCAGCTTATTCGGGCAGGGTAATTCACCCCTCCACTTT. This sequence encodes CASSLFGQGNSPLHF.

The chain is built from TRBV7-9 and TRBJ2-2, with D perhaps TRBD2 (5 bases). Germline CDR1 SEHNR, CDR2 FQNEAQ (reference sequence). V was shortened by 5 bases and J by 3 bases, with 13 bases between the two germline ends. The CDR3 has 15 residues. The CDR3 loop is CASSPGIGDTGELFF. CDR3 nucleotide sequence: TGTGCCAGCAGCCCGGGCATCGGGGACACCGGGGAGCTGTTTTTT.

This chain's CDR3 is CASSVDAGGYGYTF. The CDR3, as DNA: TGTGCCAGCAGCGTAGACGCTGGCGGTTATGGCTACACCTTC. The rearrangement uses TRBV9 and TRBJ1-2; D unclear. This CDR3 comprises 14 residues. Trimming took off 0 bases at V and 5 bases at J, with 11 bases between the two ends. Germline V CDR1 and CDR2: SGDLS, YYNGEE.

The chain links TRBV5-1 to TRBJ2-3; D is perhaps TRBD1 (6 bases). The V gene lost 4 bases and the J gene lost 8 bases, with 17 bases spanning the gap. The length of the CDR3 is 14 residues. Looked up from germline, CDR1 is SGHRS and CDR2 is YFSETQ. The CDR3 DNA reads TGCGCCAGCAGCCTTGGACAGCCCGTCGGTACGCAGTATTTT. Translation: CASSLGQPVGTQYF.

This clone was seen only a few times. This chain uses TRBV10-2 with TRBJ2-7; 12 positions match TRBD1. The CDR3 spans 13 residues. V was pared by 8 bases and J by 5 bases, with 4 bases of the junction left unmatched. Germline-derived CDR1 and CDR2 are WSHSY and SAAADI. CDR3: CASGTGGNNEQYF. In DNA form, the CDR3 reads TGCGCCAGCGGGACAGGGGGCAACAACGAGCAGTACTTC.

J is TRBJ2-3 and V is TRBV11-2; D gene unclear. Germline assignment: CDR1 SGHAT and CDR2 FQNNGV. The V gene lost 0 bases and the J gene lost 8 bases, with 9 bases spanning the gap. The CDR3 runs 13 residues. This chain's CDR3 is CASSLDPSPTQYF. The CDR3 coding sequence is TGTGCCAGCAGCTTAGATCCCTCACCTACGCAGTATTTT.

This chain joins TRBV29-1 and TRBJ2-7, with 9 bases matching TRBD1. There are 15 residues in the CDR3. CDR1 and CDR2 from the germline V gene are SQVTM and ANQGSEA. V dropped 2 bases and J dropped 2; count of bases not matched to a gene: 7. The CDR3 loop reads CSVELTGTGTYEQYF. The CDR3 DNA reads TGCAGCGTTGAATTGACCGGGACAGGGACCTACGAGCAGTACTTC.

The chain joins TRBV13 to TRBJ2-1, with D unresolved. The length of the CDR3 is 16 residues. Germline values: CDR1 PRHDT, CDR2 FYEKMQ (reference sequence). Trimming took 2 bases from V and 4 from J, leaving 15 bases between them. The CDR3 protein is CASSLLFARWYNEQFF. The CDR3 region has the DNA TGTGCCAGCAGCTTACTCTTCGCGAGGTGGTACAATGAGCAGTTCTTC.

The chain is built from TRBV7-9 and TRBJ2-7, with 10 bases identical to TRBD1. Per germline, CDR1 SEHNR and CDR2 FQNEAQ (reference sequence). This CDR3 has 15 residues. Trimming at V came to 5 bases and at J to 3 bases, leaving 7 bases not matched to a gene. This chain's CDR3 is CASSVTRDRGYEQYF. In DNA, the CDR3 is TGTGCCAGCAGCGTAACGAGGGACAGGGGCTACGAGCAGTACTTC. The full variable domain, in which reference TRBV7-9 and TRBJ2-7 provide the parts outside the CDR3, is DTGVSQNPRHKITKRGQNVTFRCDPISEHNRLYWYRQTLGQGPEFLTYFQNEAQLEKSRLLSDRFSAERPKGSFSTLEIQRTEQGDSAMYLCASSVTRDRGYEQYFGPGTRLTVT.

This clone has just one count. The chain combines TRBV9 with TRBJ2-7, with a tentative D call TRBD1 (6 bases). Germline V lookup: CDR1 SGDLS, CDR2 YYNGEE. There are 15 residues in the CDR3. V dropped 0 bases and J dropped 7 bases, with 17 bases sitting between them. CDR3 sequence reads: CASSVAPTGSGEQYF. The DNA of the CDR3 is TGTGCCAGCAGCGTAGCCCCCACAGGGTCGGGAGAGCAGTACTTC.

The chain recombines TRBV16 with TRBJ2-2; 12 nucleotides agree with TRBD1. CDR3 length: 17 amino acids. Losses at the gene ends were 4 bases for V and 6 bases for J; bases not matched to a gene: 9. From germline, CDR1 is KGHSY and CDR2 FQNENV. CDR3 nucleotide sequence: TGTGCCAGCAGCCGAACCGGGACAGGGGGCTTGTCCGGGGAGCTGTTTTTT. Its translation is CASSRTGTGGLSGELFF.

V is TRBV5-1 and J is TRBJ2-7, with D possibly TRBD2 on 5 matching bases. The CDR3 is 14 amino acids. Germline lookup yields CDR1 SGHRS and CDR2 YFSETQ. V gave up 0 bases and J gave up 3 bases, with 10 bases separating them. The CDR3 is CASSLEAGIYEQYF. The CDR3 DNA sequence: TGCGCCAGCAGCTTGGAGGCGGGCATCTACGAGCAGTACTTC.

The J gene is TRBJ1-1, the V gene TRBV27, with D tentatively TRBD1 (5 bases). The V and J ends lost 9 bases and 2 bases respectively, with 16 bases between them. Germline V lookup: CDR1 MNHEY, CDR2 SMNVEV (reference sequence). The CDR3 spans 14 residues. In DNA form, the CDR3 reads TGTGCCAGTGGGGTCGGGGGGTTCAACACTGAAGCTTTCTTT. This sequence encodes CASGVGGFNTEAFF.

This clone occurred a few times. The chain couples TRBV2 to TRBJ1-5; 8 bases fit TRBD1. The CDR3 is 13 residues long. Trimming at V came to 6 bases and at J to 7 bases, leaving 5 bases not matched to a gene. Germline loops: CDR1 SNHLY, CDR2 FYNNEI. CDR3 in amino acids: CASRTDRAQPQHF. The CDR3 DNA sequence: TGTGCCAGCAGAACGGACAGGGCGCAGCCCCAGCATTTT.

V gene TRBV29-1 combines with J gene TRBJ2-1; D not certain. CDR1 is SQVTM, CDR2 ANQGSEA, per germline. The CDR3 sequence is 12 residues long. V was shortened by 8 bases and J by 11 bases, with 19 bases between the two germline ends. CDR3 amino acids: CSTVVLRGQQFF. CDR3 coding DNA: TGCAGCACTGTTGTTCTACGCGGTCAGCAGTTCTTC.